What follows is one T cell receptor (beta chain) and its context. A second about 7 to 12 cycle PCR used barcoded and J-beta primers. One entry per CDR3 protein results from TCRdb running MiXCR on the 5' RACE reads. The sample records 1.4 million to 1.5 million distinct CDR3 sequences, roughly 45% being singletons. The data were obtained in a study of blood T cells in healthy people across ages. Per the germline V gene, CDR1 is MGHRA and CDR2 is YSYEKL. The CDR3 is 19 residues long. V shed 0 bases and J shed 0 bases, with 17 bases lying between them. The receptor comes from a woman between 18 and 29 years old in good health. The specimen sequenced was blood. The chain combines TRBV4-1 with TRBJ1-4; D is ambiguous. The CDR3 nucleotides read TGCGCCAGCAGCCAAGATCCTATCCGGTACCTAGCAACTAATGAAAAACTGTTTTTT. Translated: CASSQDPIRYLATNEKLFF.